Following are 32 T cell receptor beta chains from one sample sequenced in a study of T cell clones after liver transplantation. Sequencing used immunoSEQ multiplex PCR; TCRdb keeps in-frame clones, though not all of them. The sample has about 75,000 clones, 80% to 90% seen once. Sequenced here: CD4+ T cells from blood, sampled about 50 months after liver transplant. All receptors come from a human patient who received a liver transplant. Some of the T cells might come from the graft donor.

There are a few counts of this clone. This CDR3 is CAISTGIFSPLHF. The CDR3 DNA sequence: TGTGCCATCTCTACAGGGATTTTTTCACCCCTCCACTTT. The V call is TRBV10-3, the J call TRBJ1-6; weak D call: TRBD1 (6 bases). Trimming took off 8 bases at V and 9 bases at J, with 14 bases between the two ends. The CDR3 is made up of 13 amino acids. The V gene's germline CDR1 is ENHRY and CDR2 SYGVKD.

V and J are TRBV29-1 and TRBJ2-1; D might be TRBD1 (5 bases). V gave up 5 bases and J gave up 8 bases, with 10 bases separating them. The CDR3 runs to 11 residues. CDR1 and CDR2 (germline): SQVTM, ANQGSEA. CDR3 bases: TGCAGCGTTCACAGGAGCGATGAGCAGTTCTTC. As protein: CSVHRSDEQFF.

The chain couples TRBV4-3 to TRBJ1-3, with D unclear. There are 14 residues in the CDR3. Germline CDR1 LGHNA, CDR2 YSLEER. V was shortened by 0 bases and J by 4 bases, with 7 bases between the two germline ends. The CDR3 loop is CASSQDMQGNTIYF. The CDR3 nucleotides are TGCGCCAGCAGCCAAGATATGCAGGGAAACACCATATATTTT.

This clone occurred once. The chain uses TRBV5-1 and TRBJ2-1; TRBD1 agrees at 7 bases. The J segment lost 5 bases and the V segment lost 1 base, leaving 6 bases of the junction unmatched. This CDR3 is built from 15 residues. Germline CDR1 reads SGHRS; CDR2 reads YFSETQ. This CDR3 reads CASSLQGDHNNEQFF. As DNA, the CDR3 is TGCGCCAGCAGCTTGCAGGGGGACCACAACAATGAGCAGTTCTTC. Using reference TRBV5-1 and TRBJ2-1 for the parts outside the CDR3, the full variable domain is KAGVTQTPRYLIKTRGQQVTLSCSPISGHRSVSWYQQTPGQGLQFLFEYFSETQRNKGNFPGRFSGRQFSNSRSEMNVSTLELGDSALYLCASSLQGDHNNEQFFGPGTRLTVL.

The chain has TRBV23-1 and TRBJ2-7, with 9 bases that match TRBD2. TRBV23-1 counts as an open reading frame of uncertain function. The trim removed 4 bases at V and 5 bases at J, leaving 9 bases unmatched. The CDR3 extends over 15 amino acids. The CDR3 coding sequence is TGCGCCAGCAGTCCGTGTGTAGCGGGAGAAAACGAGCAGTACTTC. Its protein product is CASSPCVAGENEQYF.

The V gene is TRBV28, the J gene TRBJ2-7; 7 bases line up with TRBD2. This CDR3 is 13 amino acids long. Looked up from germline, CDR1 is MDHEN and CDR2 is SYDVKM. The junction had 4 bases not matched to a gene; V was cut back by 2 bases and J by 6 bases. CDR3 region: CASSLAGEGEQYF. In DNA, the CDR3 is TGTGCCAGCAGTTTAGCGGGAGAGGGCGAGCAGTACTTC.

The chain employs TRBV18 and TRBJ1-1; D is ambiguous. V lost 3 bases and J 1 base, leaving 6 bases between the germline ends. The CDR3 extends over 13 amino acids. The germline V gene encodes CDR1 KGHSH and CDR2 LQKENI. The CDR3 sequence: CASSPGGNTEAFF. Here the CDR3 DNA reads TGTGCCAGCTCACCGGGTGGGAACACTGAAGCTTTCTTT.

The rearrangement joins TRBV5-6 to TRBJ2-7, with 7 bases identical to TRBD1. V lost 0 bases, J lost 4 bases, and 4 bases stayed unmatched. Per germline, CDR1 SGHDT and CDR2 YYEEEE. The CDR3 is made up of 14 amino acids. The chain's CDR3 is CASSLGDREYEQYF. In DNA form, the CDR3 reads TGTGCCAGCAGCTTGGGTGACAGGGAGTACGAGCAGTACTTC. The variable domain in full, with the rest retrieved from reference TRBV5-6 and TRBJ2-7, is DAGVTQSPTHLIKTRGQQVTLRCSPKSGHDTVSWYQQALGQGPQFIFQYYEEEERQRGNFPDRFSGHQFPNYSSELNVNALLLGDSALYLCASSLGDREYEQYFGPGTRLTVT.

J is TRBJ2-1 and V is TRBV6-6; 8 bases are shared with TRBD2. V was clipped by 6 bases and J by 4 bases; unmatched bases: 11. Germline loops: CDR1 MNHNY, CDR2 SVGAGI (reference sequence). This CDR3 region has 16 residues. The CDR3, as DNA: TGTGCCAGCAGCACAGGGCGCGGGGGGACATACAATGAGCAGTTCTTC. Its translation is CASSTGRGGTYNEQFF.

The chain recombines TRBV19 with TRBJ1-1, with 9 bases lining up with TRBD1. The CDR3 totals 12 residues. Germline lookup yields CDR1 LNHDA and CDR2 SQIVND (reference sequence). J was trimmed by 3 bases and V by 10 bases; bases with no gene match: 3. This CDR3 reads CATWTGDTEAFF. The CDR3 bases are TGTGCCACCTGGACAGGGGACACTGAAGCTTTCTTT.

This chain connects TRBV6-5 to TRBJ2-5, with D possibly being TRBD1 (6 bases). Germline loops: CDR1 MNHEY, CDR2 SVGAGI. Between the trimmed V and J ends, which lost 4 bases and 5 bases, there was a span of 14 bases. The CDR3 spans 14 residues. The CDR3, as DNA: TGTGCCAGCAGTTCAACAGGGCCGGGGGAGACCCAGTACTTC. The encoded protein is CASSSTGPGETQYF.

This clone was observed many times. The gene calls are TRBV5-5 and TRBJ1-6; TRBD1 matches at 9 bases. The CDR3 contains 15 residues. Trimming cost V 0 bases and J 10 bases; bases outside gene matches: 5. CDR1 is SGHKS, CDR2 YYEKEE, per germline (reference sequence). The CDR3 coding sequence is TGTGCCAGCAGCTTGGTGGACAGGGGTGGGTCACCCCTCCACTTT. Its translation is CASSLVDRGGSPLHF.

This clone was picked up one time. V and J are TRBV27 and TRBJ2-1; 10 positions match TRBD2. Germline trimming cut 7 bases from V and 8 bases from J; bases unmatched to any gene: 14. CDR3 length equals 16 residues. Germline CDR1 MNHEY, CDR2 SMNVEV (reference sequence). The CDR3 here is CASTVLSGRAPHEQFF. CDR3 nucleotides: TGTGCCAGCACCGTTTTGAGCGGGAGGGCCCCTCATGAGCAGTTCTTC.

Comment on this clone: The sample contains more than one DNA sequence encoding this CDR3. The chain links TRBV28 to TRBJ1-2, with D possibly matching TRBD1 (5 bases). V was cut by 3 bases and J by 5 bases, with 10 bases left in between. Germline V gene sequence: CDR1 MDHEN, CDR2 SYDVKM. The CDR3 is 13 residues long. DNA for the CDR3: TGTGCCAGCAGTTTCCGGGGGGGGTATGGCTACACCTTC. This codes for CASSFRGGYGYTF.

The chain links TRBV7-9 to TRBJ2-2; 9 bases map to TRBD2. This CDR3 region has 15 residues. Germline V gives CDR1 SEHNR, CDR2 FQNEAQ (reference sequence). J lost 4 bases, V lost 4 bases, and 4 bases had no gene match. The CDR3 spells CASSSRLAATGELFF. The CDR3 coding sequence is TGTGCCAGCAGCTCCAGACTAGCGGCCACCGGGGAGCTGTTTTTT.

V usage is TRBV9 and J usage is TRBJ1-2; possible D gene TRBD1, 6 bases. The CDR3 has 17 residues. V was cut by 3 bases and J by 4 bases, with 22 bases left in between. The germline V gene has CDR1 SGDLS and CDR2 YYNGEE. CDR3 nucleotides: TGTGCCAGCAGCGGCGGGACGCACAGGGATGTGGGCTATGGCTACACCTTC. Its translation is CASSGGTHRDVGYGYTF.

The V call is TRBV6-4, the J call TRBJ2-3, with 7 nucleotides matching TRBD2. The CDR3 runs to 13 residues. The germline CDR1 and CDR2 sequences are MRHNA and SNTAGT. Trimming at V came to 0 bases and at J to 8 bases, leaving 2 bases not matched to a gene. The CDR3 here is CASSDSREGTQYF. DNA for the CDR3: TGTGCCAGCAGTGACTCCAGGGAGGGTACGCAGTATTTT.

J is TRBJ2-2 and V is TRBV5-4; no firm D call. Trimming stripped 2 bases from V and 4 bases from J, with 12 bases between. Germline CDR1 SGHNT, CDR2 YYREEE (reference sequence). This CDR3 comprises 15 residues. The CDR3 DNA is TGTGCCAGCAGCTTCGCCGGGTCAACCACCGGGGAGCTGTTTTTT. As protein: CASSFAGSTTGELFF. Supplemented by reference TRBV5-4 and TRBJ2-2, the full variable domain reads ETGVTQSPTHLIKTRGQQVTLRCSSQSGHNTVSWYQQALGQGPQFIFQYYREEENGRGNFPPRFSGLQFPNYSSELNVNALELDDSALYLCASSFAGSTTGELFFGEGSRLTVL.

The chain combines TRBV6-5 with TRBJ1-3; no firm D call. Germline V gene data show CDR1 as MNHEY and CDR2 as SVGAGI. This CDR3 has 15 residues. Trimming cost V 8 bases and J 0 bases, with 14 bases left between them. Here the CDR3 DNA reads TGTGCCAGCTCTATCGGCGGAACCTCTGGAAACACCATATATTTT. Encoded protein: CASSIGGTSGNTIYF.

This clone was detected many times. The V and J genes are TRBV30 and TRBJ2-3; D could derive from TRBD1 or TRBD2 (5 bases each). The germline gives CDR1 GTSNPN, CDR2 SVGIG (reference sequence). The V end was cut by 5 bases, the J end by 1 base, with 13 bases between. The CDR3 extends over 14 amino acids. The CDR3 nucleotides read TGTGCCTGGGGTACTGGGGGAGGCACAGATACGCAGTATTTT. Translated, it gives CAWGTGGGTDTQYF. The variable domain in full, completed from reference TRBV30 and TRBJ2-3, reads SQTIHQWPATLVQPVGSPLSLECTVEGTSNPNLYWYRQAAGRGLQLLFYSVGIGQISSEVPQNLSASRPQDRQFILSSKKLLLSDSGFYLCAWGTGGGTDTQYFGPGTRLTVL.

This clone showed up just a few times. The gene calls are TRBV4-1 and TRBJ2-1; the D is unclear. V shed 2 bases and J shed 3 bases, with 17 bases lying between them. Germline CDR1 is MGHRA and CDR2 is YSYEKL. The CDR3 has 17 amino acids. In DNA, the CDR3 is TGCGCCAGCAGCCAAAAGAGTCCCGTACCGTTCTACAATGAGCAGTTCTTC. Protein product: CASSQKSPVPFYNEQFF.

The genes are TRBV20-1 and TRBJ2-5, with D unresolved. V was clipped by 3 bases and J by 1 base, with 0 bases between them. The CDR3 is made up of 10 amino acids. Germline V gene lookup returns CDR1 DFQATT and CDR2 SNEGSKA (reference sequence). The CDR3 coding sequence is TGCAGTGCTAGCCAAGAGACCCAGTACTTC. The encoded protein is CSASQETQYF.

CDR3 nucleotides: TGTGCCAGCAGCTTATTTACGGGAAGGACTGAAGCTTTCTTT. Encoded protein: CASSLFTGRTEAFF. V gene TRBV7-2 combines with J gene TRBJ1-1, with D uncertain. Germline-derived CDR1 and CDR2 are SGHTA and FQGNSA. The CDR3 loop spans 14 amino acids. Trimming left V 2 bases short and J 5 bases short, with 12 bases between.

The chain joins TRBV5-1 to TRBJ1-2, with a possible D match to TRBD1 (6 bases). V gave up 3 bases and J gave up 1 base, with 13 bases separating them. The CDR3 is 15 amino acids. Germline V gene lookup returns CDR1 SGHRS and CDR2 YFSETQ. CDR3 DNA: TGCGCCAGCAGCTCAACAGGGCTCGGTAACTATGGCTACACCTTC. This codes for CASSSTGLGNYGYTF.

Only one count was recorded for this clone. The J gene is TRBJ2-2, the V gene TRBV5-6; TRBD1 aligns across 11 bases. V was clipped by 3 bases and J by 10 bases; unmatched bases: 5. Germline V lookup: CDR1 SGHDT, CDR2 YYEEEE. The CDR3 is 14 residues long. The CDR3 bases are TGTGCCAGCAGCTCGCGGACAGGGGGCATGGAGCTGTTTTTT. It yields the protein CASSSRTGGMELFF.

This chain uses TRBV6-6 with TRBJ2-3, with D unresolved. The germline V and J ends were trimmed by 2 bases and 6 bases, with 6 bases remaining between them. CDR1 is MNHNY and CDR2 is SVGAGI in the germline V gene (reference sequence). The CDR3 length is 12 residues. CDR3 sequence: CASSYMSDTQYF. The CDR3 DNA reads as TGTGCCAGCAGTTACATGTCCGATACGCAGTATTTT.

The chain recombines TRBV28 with TRBJ2-7; TRBD1 matches at 11 bases. The CDR3 contains 13 residues. V was pared by 11 bases and J by 0 bases, with 3 bases of the junction left unmatched. The germline gives CDR1 MDHEN, CDR2 SYDVKM. DNA for the CDR3: TGTGCCGGACAGGGGGCTTACTCCTACGAGCAGTACTTC. It codes for CAGQGAYSYEQYF. Variable domain in full (rest from reference TRBV28 and TRBJ2-7): DVKVTQSSRYLVKRTGEKVFLECVQDMDHENMFWYRQDPGLGLRLIYFSYDVKMKEKGDIPEGYSVSREKKERFSLILESASTNQTSMYLCAGQGAYSYEQYFGPGTRLTVT.

The J gene is TRBJ2-7, the V gene TRBV7-2; 9 bases are a match to TRBD1. V was pared by 5 bases and J by 3 bases, with 2 bases of the junction left unmatched. Germline CDR1 and CDR2: SGHTA and FQGNSA. The CDR3 has 13 amino acids. CDR3: CASSRDRDYEQYF. CDR3 nucleotide sequence: TGTGCCAGCAGCCGGGACAGGGACTACGAGCAGTACTTC.

The V gene is TRBV29-1, the J gene TRBJ1-2, with TRBD1 identical over 9 bases. The ends lost 6 bases at V and 5 bases at J; junction bases unmatched: 7. This CDR3 contains 13 residues. Germline V gene data show CDR1 as SQVTM and CDR2 as ANQGSEA. CDR3 nucleotide sequence: TGCAGCGTCTTAACAGGGGGCCCTTATGGCTACACCTTC. Translation: CSVLTGGPYGYTF. Based on the CDR3 plus reference TRBV29-1 and TRBJ1-2, the full variable domain is SAVISQKPSRDICQRGTSLTIQCQVDSQVTMMFWYRQQPGQSLTLIATANQGSEATYESGFVIDKFPISRPNLTFSTLTVSNMSPEDSSIYLCSVLTGGPYGYTFGSGTRLTVV.

The chain carries TRBV5-6 and TRBJ1-1; D gene uncertain. Germline lookup yields CDR1 SGHDT and CDR2 YYEEEE. Trimming cost V 4 bases and J 11 bases, with 15 bases left between them. CDR3 length: 12 residues. CDR3 loop: CASSQMAGSAFF. CDR3 DNA: TGTGCCAGCAGCCAAATGGCGGGCTCCGCTTTCTTT. Using reference TRBV5-6 and TRBJ1-1 for the parts outside the CDR3, the full variable domain is DAGVTQSPTHLIKTRGQQVTLRCSPKSGHDTVSWYQQALGQGPQFIFQYYEEEERQRGNFPDRFSGHQFPNYSSELNVNALLLGDSALYLCASSQMAGSAFFGQGTRLTVV.

The rearrangement uses TRBV4-3 and TRBJ2-7; 10 positions match TRBD2. The V segment lost 4 bases and the J segment 4 bases; nucleotides outside the gene matches: 7. CDR1 and CDR2 (germline): LGHNA, YSLEER. The CDR3 consists of 15 residues. The CDR3 DNA is TGCGCCAGCAGCCGTGCTAGCGGGGGAATTTACGAGCAGTACTTC. Encoded protein: CASSRASGGIYEQYF.

The J gene is TRBJ2-2, the V gene TRBV14, with 10 bases that match TRBD1. The germline CDR1 and CDR2 sequences are SGHDN and FVKESK. The CDR3 covers 16 residues. J was trimmed by 5 bases and V by 3 bases; bases with no gene match: 6. The CDR3 DNA reads TGTGCCAGCAGCCAGTCGGACAGGGGGTGGACCGGGGAGCTGTTTTTT. This translates into CASSQSDRGWTGELFF. The full variable domain, rest sourced from reference TRBV14 and TRBJ2-2, is EAGVTQFPSHSVIEKGQTVTLRCDPISGHDNLYWYRRVMGKEIKFLLHFVKESKQDESGMPNNRFLAERTGGTYSTLKVQPAELEDSGVYFCASSQSDRGWTGELFFGEGSRLTVL.